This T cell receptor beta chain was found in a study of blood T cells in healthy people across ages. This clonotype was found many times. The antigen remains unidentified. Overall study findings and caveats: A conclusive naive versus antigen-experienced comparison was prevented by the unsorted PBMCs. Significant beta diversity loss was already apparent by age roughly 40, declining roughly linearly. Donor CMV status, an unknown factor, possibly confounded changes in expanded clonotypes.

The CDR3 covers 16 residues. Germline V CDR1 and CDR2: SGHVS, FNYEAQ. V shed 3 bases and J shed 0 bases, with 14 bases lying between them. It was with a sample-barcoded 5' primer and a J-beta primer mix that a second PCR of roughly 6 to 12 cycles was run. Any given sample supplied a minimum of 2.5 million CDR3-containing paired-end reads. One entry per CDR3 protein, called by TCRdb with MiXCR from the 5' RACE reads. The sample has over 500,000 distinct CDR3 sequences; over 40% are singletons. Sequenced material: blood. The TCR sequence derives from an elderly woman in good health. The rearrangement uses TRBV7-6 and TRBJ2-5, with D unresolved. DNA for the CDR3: TGTGCCAGCAGCTTCTATCTGGGCCCGAACCAAGAGACCCAGTACTTC. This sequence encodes CASSFYLGPNQETQYF.